Below are 10 T cell receptor beta chains sequenced from a single sample in a study of T cells expressing NK-cell markers. TCRdb reworked the 5' RACE reads into one entry per CDR3 protein, no DNA. Here the sample table reports 350,000 to 400,000 distinct CDR3 sequences. The sequencing input was blood T cells: a sorted CD56 or NKG2C T cell subset, CD4+ or CD8+ T cells, or bulk PBMC T cells (not recorded which). These receptors were obtained from a woman in her fifties or sixties in good health.

The chain is built from TRBV29-1 and TRBJ2-2; TCRdb gives TRBD2 as the D gene, but with no DNA this cannot be confirmed. This CDR3 is 16 amino acids long. The germline V gene encodes CDR1 SQVTM and CDR2 ANQGSEA. CDR3 protein: CSVLPSGGRHTGELFF.

The V gene is TRBV18, the J gene TRBJ2-1. This CDR3 comprises 14 residues. Germline V lookup: CDR1 KGHSH, CDR2 LQKENI. The chain's CDR3 is CASSPALSYNEQFF.

The chain combines TRBV24-1 with TRBJ2-1; absent DNA, TCRdb's TRBD1 call cannot be checked. The CDR3 totals 18 residues. Germline values: CDR1 KGHDR, CDR2 SFDVKD. CDR3 sequence: CATSDKGRGPGSYNEQFF.

The chain uses TRBV9 and TRBJ1-5; TCRdb names TRBD1, which stays unverified in the absence of DNA. This CDR3 is built from 16 residues. Germline V CDR1 and CDR2: SGDLS, YYNGEE. Here the CDR3 reads CASSVDDRPYPLPQHF.

This chain joins TRBV6-4 and TRBJ2-1. Germline CDR1 is MRHNA and CDR2 is SNTAGT. There are 16 residues in the CDR3. CDR3 sequence: CASSEFSEGPYNEQFF.

The chain combines TRBV6-6 with TRBJ2-3; TCRdb proposes TRBD2, but this gene call is untestable without DNA. This CDR3 comprises 18 residues. CDR1 is MNHNY, CDR2 SVGAGI, per germline (reference sequence). This chain's CDR3 is CASSSRASGSVGTDTQYF.

The chain couples TRBV20-1 to TRBJ2-3; TCRdb gives TRBD2 as the D gene, but with no DNA this cannot be confirmed. This CDR3 comprises 16 residues. CDR1 and CDR2 (germline): DFQATT, SNEGSKA (reference sequence). The CDR3 is CSARGPLAGTTDTQYF.

V and J are TRBV15 and TRBJ2-3. The CDR3 consists of 17 residues. Germline V CDR1 and CDR2: LNHNV, YYDKDF (reference sequence). The CDR3 loop reads CATSRDEVRMGSDTQYF.

The chain carries TRBV6-5 and TRBJ2-7; without DNA, the TCRdb call of TRBD2 cannot be checked. The CDR3 sequence is 15 residues long. Germline CDR1 reads MNHEY; CDR2 reads SVGAGI. CDR3 amino acids: CASSRAAGGDYEQYF.

The rearrangement joins TRBV20-1 to TRBJ2-2; as DNA is missing, the TRBD1 call by TCRdb cannot be tested. The CDR3 loop spans 15 amino acids. Germline CDR1 DFQATT, CDR2 SNEGSKA (reference sequence). The CDR3 spells CSARDGGTTYGELFF.